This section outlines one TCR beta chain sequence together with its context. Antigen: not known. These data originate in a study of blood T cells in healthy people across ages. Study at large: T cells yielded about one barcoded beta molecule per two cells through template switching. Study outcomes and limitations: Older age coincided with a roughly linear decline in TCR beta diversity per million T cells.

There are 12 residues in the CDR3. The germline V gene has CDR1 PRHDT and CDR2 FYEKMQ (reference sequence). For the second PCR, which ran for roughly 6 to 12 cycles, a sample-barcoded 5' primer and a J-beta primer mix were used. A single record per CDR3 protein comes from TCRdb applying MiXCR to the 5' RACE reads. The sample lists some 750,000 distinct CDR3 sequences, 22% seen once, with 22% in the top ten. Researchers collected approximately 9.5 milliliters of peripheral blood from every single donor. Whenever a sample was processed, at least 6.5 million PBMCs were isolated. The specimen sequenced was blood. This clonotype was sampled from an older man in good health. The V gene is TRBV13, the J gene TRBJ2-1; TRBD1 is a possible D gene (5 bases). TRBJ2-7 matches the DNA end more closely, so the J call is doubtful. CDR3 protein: CASSLQGDSQYF. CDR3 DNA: TGTGCCAGCAGCTTACAGGGCGATTCGCAGTACTTC.